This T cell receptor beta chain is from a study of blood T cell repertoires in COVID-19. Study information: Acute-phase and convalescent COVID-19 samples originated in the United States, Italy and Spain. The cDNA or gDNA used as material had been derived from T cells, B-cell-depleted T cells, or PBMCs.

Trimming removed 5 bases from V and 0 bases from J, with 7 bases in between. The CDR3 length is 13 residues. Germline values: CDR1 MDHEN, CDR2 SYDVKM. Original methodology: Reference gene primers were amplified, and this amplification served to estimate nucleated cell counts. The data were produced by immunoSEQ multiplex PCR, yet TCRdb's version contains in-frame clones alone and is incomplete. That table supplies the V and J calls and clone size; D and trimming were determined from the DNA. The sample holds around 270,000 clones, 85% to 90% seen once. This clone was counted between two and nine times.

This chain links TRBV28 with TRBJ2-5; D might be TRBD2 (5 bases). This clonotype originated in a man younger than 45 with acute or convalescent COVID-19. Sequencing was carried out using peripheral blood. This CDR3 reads CASSDYNQETQYF. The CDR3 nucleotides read TGTGCCAGCAGTGACTACAACCAAGAGACCCAGTACTTC. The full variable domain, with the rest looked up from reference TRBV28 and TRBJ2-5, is DVKVTQSSRYLVKRTGEKVFLECVQDMDHENMFWYRQDPGLGLRLIYFSYDVKMKEKGDIPEGYSVSREKKERFSLILESASTNQTSMYLCASSDYNQETQYFGPGTRLLVL.